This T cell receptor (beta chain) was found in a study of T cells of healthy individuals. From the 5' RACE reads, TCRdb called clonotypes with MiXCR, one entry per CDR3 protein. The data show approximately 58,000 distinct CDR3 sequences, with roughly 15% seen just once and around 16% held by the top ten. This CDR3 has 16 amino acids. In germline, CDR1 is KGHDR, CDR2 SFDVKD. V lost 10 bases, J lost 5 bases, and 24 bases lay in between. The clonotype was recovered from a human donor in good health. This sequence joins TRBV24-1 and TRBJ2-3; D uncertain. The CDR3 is CATRGRGAGVGDTQYF. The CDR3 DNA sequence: TGTGCCACTAGAGGCAGAGGTGCAGGAGTAGGAGATACGCAGTATTTT.